This T cell receptor (beta chain) was observed in a study of T cells in Graves' hyperthyroidism and ophthalmopathy. Whole-study findings and limits: Most clonotypes expanded in the thyroid (above 0.001) were also present in blood.

Patients with uncontrolled infections, other autoimmune diseases, pregnancy or lactation were excluded. Thyroid ultrasound and orbital computed tomography, with clinical symptoms and serum thyroxine and TRAb, informed diagnoses. V gave up 2 bases and J gave up 6 bases; unmatched junction bases: 10. In germline, CDR1 is MNHEY, CDR2 SVGEGT. This CDR3 comprises 15 residues. Regarding this clonotype: Antigen: not known.

Amplified regions were TCR beta CDR3 sequences from RNA transcripts. The HTBI primer set drove a first-round RT-PCR of the TCR CDR3. TCRdb reprocessed the multiplex PCR reads with MiXCR, giving one entry per CDR3 protein. The sample includes 250,000 to 300,000 distinct CDR3 sequences, about an eighth of them seen just once. This receptor was obtained from a woman aged 25 to 45 with Graves' hyperthyroidism that later progressed to Graves' ophthalmopathy. Source material: blood. V gene TRBV6-2 or TRBV6-3 combines with J gene TRBJ2-7, with 7 positions matching TRBD2. The CDR3 DNA follows: TGTGCCAGCAGTTACGGCTCCGCGGGGGTCAGCGAGCAGTACTTC. Its translation: CASSYGSAGVSEQYF.